The clone carrying this T cell receptor beta chain has only a few counts. Antigen unknown. The data were taken from a study of cytomegalovirus exposure and HLA in healthy donors. Primers included in the PCR were 60 Vbeta and 13 Jbeta primers. Repertoires were generated with immunoSEQ multiplex PCR, while TCRdb's copy carries only in-frame clones and drops some. Of about 140,000 clones listed, 60% to 85% are singletons. Findings and caveats of the study: A classifier reportedly called cytomegalovirus status with high sensitivity and specificity. The study found most TCR sequences rare, yet found some public TCRs in many donors.

CDR3 size: 15 residues. Germline lookup yields CDR1 MNHEY and CDR2 SMNVEV (reference sequence). V gave up 11 bases and J gave up 0 bases; unmatched junction bases: 9. The chain is built from TRBV27 and TRBJ1-3; 8 bases fit TRBD1. The specimen was PBMCs. The source is a woman in her forties in good health and CMV-seronegative. CDR3 nucleotide sequence: TGTGCCTCCTCCGGGACAGGAATCTCTGGAAACACCATATATTTT. Amino acids: CASSGTGISGNTIYF.